A single sample is the source of the 10 T cell receptor beta chains below, sequenced in a study of T cells after yellow fever vaccination. TCRdb re-analysed the 5' RACE reads in MiXCR, keeping a single row per CDR3 protein. The profile shows some 600,000 distinct CDR3 sequences, around a sixth of them singletons. The input for sequencing was PBMCs, taken 5 to 6 days after the first yellow fever vaccination. The receptors shown here come from a young man who received the YFV17D yellow fever vaccine.

This clonotype was detected only a few times. The chain is built from TRBV10-3 and TRBJ2-1, with D unclear. Germline CDR1 is ENHRY and CDR2 is SYGVKD. Trimming removed 3 bases at V and 3 bases at J, with 6 bases between. The CDR3 is 13 amino acids. The CDR3 loop reads CAISDRLYNEQFF. The DNA of the CDR3 is TGTGCCATCAGTGACCGCCTCTACAATGAGCAGTTCTTC.

This clonotype came up a few times. V usage is TRBV28 and J usage is TRBJ2-2, with D unresolved. Germline V gene sequence: CDR1 MDHEN, CDR2 SYDVKM. The V gene lost 6 bases and the J gene lost 1 base, with 12 bases spanning the gap. CDR3 length: 15 residues. CDR3 in DNA: TGTGCCAGCAGGCTGAGTGACGGGAACACCGGGGAGCTGTTTTTT. This sequence encodes CASRLSDGNTGELFF.

The J gene is TRBJ2-7, the V gene TRBV20-1; TRBD2 agrees at 10 bases. CDR3 length equals 13 residues. Germline CDR1 and CDR2: DFQATT and SNEGSKA (reference sequence). V was clipped by 5 bases and J by 3 bases; unmatched bases: 4. The CDR3 loop reads CSAFSGGNYEQYF. CDR3 DNA: TGCAGTGCTTTTAGCGGGGGGAACTACGAGCAGTACTTC.

This clonotype was detected ten times or more. The V and J genes are TRBV7-6 and TRBJ2-5; D unclear. The germline V and J ends were trimmed by 2 bases and 5 bases, with 9 bases remaining between them. The V gene's germline CDR1 is SGHVS and CDR2 FNYEAQ. The CDR3 spans 13 residues. The CDR3 here is CASSLRDVETQYF. Written as DNA, the CDR3 is TGTGCCAGCAGCTTAAGGGATGTCGAGACCCAGTACTTC.

This clonotype was found a few times. The genes are TRBV28 and TRBJ2-7; 8 positions agree with TRBD1. Germline V gives CDR1 MDHEN, CDR2 SYDVKM. This CDR3 has 16 amino acids. V shed 6 bases, J shed 6 bases, and the junction held 16 bases outside the gene matches. The CDR3 DNA reads as TGTGCCAGCAGACCCCGGGAAGCTTGGACAGGGCGCGAGCAGTACTTC. Translation gives CASRPREAWTGREQYF.

This clonotype was seen more than once but under ten times. The V gene is TRBV4-1, the J gene TRBJ2-3; D gene ambiguous. The CDR3 has 13 amino acids. Per germline, CDR1 MGHRA and CDR2 YSYEKL. The V end was cut by 1 base, the J end by 5 bases, with 7 bases between. The CDR3 region has the DNA TGCGCCAGCAGCCAAGGTACACTAGATACGCAGTATTTT. It specifies CASSQGTLDTQYF.

The genes are TRBV12-3 or TRBV12-4 and TRBJ1-1, with D possibly being TRBD1 (5 bases). V was trimmed by 1 base and J by 3 bases, leaving 9 bases between them. This CDR3 has 14 amino acids. The CDR3 DNA follows: TGTGCCAGCAGTTTAGGCAGGGAATACACTGAAGCTTTCTTT. This encodes CASSLGREYTEAFF.

This clonotype was found a few times. CDR3 DNA sequence: TGTGCCAGCAGCCGGTTGCAGGGAGGGGAGACCCAGTACTTC. As protein: CASSRLQGGETQYF. The chain recombines TRBV7-8 with TRBJ2-5, with 7 nucleotides matching TRBD2. Trimming removed 5 bases from V and 5 bases from J; junction bases left unmatched: 8. Germline V gene data show CDR1 as SGHVS and CDR2 as FQNEAQ. The CDR3 consists of 14 residues. Full variable domain (outside the CDR3, taken from reference TRBV7-8 and TRBJ2-5): GAGVSQSPRYKVAKRGQDVALRCDPISGHVSLFWYQQALGQGPEFLTYFQNEAQLDKSGLPSDRFFAERPEGSVSTLKIQRTQQEDSAVYLCASSRLQGGETQYFGPGTRLLVL.

This clonotype showed up just a few times. This chain joins TRBV5-4 and TRBJ2-6, with TRBD1 matching 8 bases. In germline, CDR1 is SGHNT, CDR2 YYREEE (reference sequence). With 8 bases clipped from V and 0 bases from J, the junction kept 7 bases outside the gene matches. This CDR3 has 16 amino acids. This CDR3 reads CASGQGPSSGANVLTF. The CDR3 nucleotides read TGTGCCAGTGGACAGGGCCCCTCCTCTGGGGCCAACGTCCTGACTTTC.

This clonotype appeared a few times. The chain uses TRBV7-2 and TRBJ1-4, with D unresolved. The CDR3 sequence is 14 residues long. Germline CDR1 and CDR2: SGHTA and FQGNSA. Trimming cost V 3 bases and J 5 bases, with 10 bases left between them. The CDR3 reads CASSFGGENEKLFF. In DNA, the CDR3 is TGTGCCAGCAGCTTCGGCGGGGAGAATGAAAAACTGTTTTTT.